Below, 32 T cell receptor beta chains from the same sample are listed, as sequenced in a study of T cells after yellow fever vaccination. One entry per CDR3 protein, called by TCRdb with MiXCR from the 5' RACE reads. The sample comprises about 96,000 distinct CDR3 sequences, around 9.8% of which are singletons, and approximately 15% rests with the top ten. The sample consisted of CD8+ T cells not binding an NS4B(214-222) dextramer, sorted from PBMCs, taken roughly 15 days after the first yellow fever vaccination. These receptors all come from a man between 18 and 29 years old who received the YFV17D yellow fever vaccine.

The chain combines TRBV19 with TRBJ2-1; D gene unclear. With 1 base removed from V and 7 bases from J, the gap between germline ends came to 11 bases. The CDR3 extends over 14 amino acids. Germline V lookup: CDR1 LNHDA, CDR2 SQIVND (reference sequence). CDR3 loop: CASSIGNGGNEQFF. The CDR3 nucleotides are TGTGCCAGTAGTATAGGGAACGGCGGAAATGAGCAGTTCTTC.

The V gene is TRBV15, the J gene TRBJ1-1; 9 bases line up with TRBD1. The CDR3 length is 14 residues. The trim removed 6 bases at V and 5 bases at J, leaving 7 bases unmatched. Germline CDR1 is LNHNV and CDR2 is YYDKDF (reference sequence). CDR3 amino acids: CATSTGTGWTEAFF. CDR3 sequence (DNA): TGTGCCACCAGTACCGGGACAGGGTGGACTGAAGCTTTCTTT.

This chain connects TRBV5-4 to TRBJ1-1, with TRBD1 as a possible D gene (5 bases). CDR1 and CDR2 from the germline V gene are SGHNT and YYREEE (reference sequence). The V and J ends lost 0 bases and 5 bases respectively, with 11 bases between them. This CDR3 has 14 amino acids. The CDR3 reads CASSLVGPGTEAFF. The CDR3 DNA reads as TGTGCCAGCAGCTTGGTGGGACCGGGGACTGAAGCTTTCTTT.

The J gene is TRBJ1-1, the V gene TRBV10-3, with D maybe TRBD1 (6 bases). The CDR3 contains 14 residues. V was trimmed by 7 bases and J by 1 base, leaving 13 bases between them. The germline V gene encodes CDR1 ENHRY and CDR2 SYGVKD. The CDR3 loop reads CAITGGPGNTEAFF. The CDR3 bases are TGTGCCATCACTGGGGGGCCCGGGAACACTGAAGCTTTCTTT.

The chain links TRBV28 to TRBJ2-5, with 10 nucleotides matching TRBD2. CDR1 MDHEN and CDR2 SYDVKM come from the germline V gene. There are 16 residues in the CDR3. The junction had 14 bases not matched to a gene; V was cut back by 8 bases and J by 5 bases. CDR3 amino acids: CASLPASGGMSETQYF. The CDR3 region has the DNA TGTGCCAGCCTCCCCGCTAGCGGGGGAATGTCCGAGACCCAGTACTTC.

This clonotype was counted between two and nine times. The chain couples TRBV11-2 to TRBJ2-3, with D perhaps TRBD2 (5 bases). CDR1 SGHAT and CDR2 FQNNGV come from the germline V gene. The CDR3 consists of 18 residues. Trimming pared 2 bases from V and 2 bases from J, leaving 20 bases between. The CDR3 spells CASSLFAAGPDITDTQYF. Written as DNA, the CDR3 is TGTGCCAGCAGCTTATTCGCGGCGGGCCCAGATATCACAGATACGCAGTATTTT.

This sequence joins TRBV12-3 or TRBV12-4 and TRBJ2-7; possible D gene TRBD1, 6 bases. The CDR3 covers 12 residues. V was shortened by 8 bases and J by 6 bases, with 14 bases between the two germline ends. CDR3 sequence (DNA): TGTGCCAGCGGTCCCTGGGACACCGAGCAGTACTTC. Translating it yields CASGPWDTEQYF.

Many counts were recorded for this clonotype. The chain couples TRBV20-1 to TRBJ1-2; D is perhaps TRBD1 (5 bases). Germline-derived CDR1 and CDR2 are DFQATT and SNEGSKA (reference sequence). This CDR3 is built from 14 residues. Trimming shortened V by 2 bases and J by 8 bases, and 18 bases separated the two germline ends. The CDR3 protein is CSARFLRDSRGYTF. CDR3 sequence (DNA): TGCAGTGCTAGATTCCTTCGGGACTCCAGGGGCTACACCTTC.

This clonotype was observed a handful of times. V and J are TRBV2 and TRBJ2-1, with D tentatively TRBD2 (6 bases). Germline lookup yields CDR1 SNHLY and CDR2 FYNNEI. The CDR3 has 14 residues. Trimming removed 8 bases from V and 9 bases from J, with 20 bases in between. CDR3 amino acids: CASRPGLEQPEQFF. The CDR3 DNA reads TGTGCCAGCCGACCGGGACTCGAGCAGCCTGAGCAGTTCTTC.

This chain links TRBV7-6 with TRBJ1-6, with 8 bases that match TRBD1. Trimming took 3 bases from V and 6 from J; bases not matched to a gene: 7. CDR3 length: 16 residues. CDR1 is SGHVS and CDR2 is FNYEAQ in the germline V gene. This CDR3 reads CASSLQGASSNSPLHF. CDR3 DNA: TGTGCCAGCAGCTTGCAGGGGGCGAGTAGTAATTCACCCCTCCACTTT. Looking up the rest from reference TRBV7-6 and TRBJ1-6 gives the full variable domain: GAGVSQSPRYKVTKRGQDVALRCDPISGHVSLYWYRQALGQGPEFLTYFNYEAQQDKSGLPNDRFSAERPEGSISTLTIQRTEQRDSAMYRCASSLQGASSNSPLHFGNGTRLTVT.

This clonotype has only a few counts. The junction and the germline gene differ at one end; a read error may be behind it. The V call is TRBV11-3, the J call TRBJ2-1, with D possibly matching TRBD2 (7 bases). Germline V gene lookup returns CDR1 SGHNT and CDR2 YENEEA. The length of the CDR3 is 15 residues. Written as DNA, the CDR3 is TGTGCCAGCAGCCTAGACGGGGGGCGAAGTTCAGAGCAGTTCTTC. Translation gives CASSLDGGRSSEQFF.

This clonotype was observed a single time. This chain uses TRBV7-2 with TRBJ2-2; D might be TRBD1 or TRBD2, each matching 5 bases. The CDR3 covers 14 residues. With 3 bases removed from V and 5 bases from J, the gap between germline ends came to 10 bases. Germline V gene lookup returns CDR1 SGHTA and CDR2 FQGNSA. CDR3 nucleotides: TGTGCCAGCAGCTTTGACAGAGGGACCGGGGAGCTGTTTTTT. Translating it yields CASSFDRGTGELFF.

A few counts support this clonotype. This sequence joins TRBV9 and TRBJ2-1, with D possibly matching TRBD2 (5 bases). Trimming stripped 2 bases from V and 10 bases from J, with 7 bases between. The length of the CDR3 is 11 residues. Germline-derived CDR1 and CDR2 are SGDLS and YYNGEE. In nucleotides, the CDR3 is TGTGCCAGCAGCGTGGGGAGAGAGCAGTTCTTC. This encodes CASSVGREQFF. Together with reference TRBV9 and TRBJ2-1, the CDR3 gives the full variable domain: DSGVTQTPKHLITATGQRVTLRCSPRSGDLSVYWYQQSLDQGLQFLIQYYNGEERAKGNILERFSAQQFPDLHSELNLSSLELGDSALYFCASSVGREQFFGPGTRLTVL.

This clonotype occurred a few times. The chain uses TRBV4-2 and TRBJ2-1; 10 bases agree with TRBD1. The germline V gene has CDR1 LGHNA and CDR2 YNFKEQ. J gave up 7 bases and V 2 bases, and 8 bases lay outside the gene matches. This CDR3 has 16 amino acids. The CDR3 loop is CASSQPGQGRFNEQFF. The CDR3 nucleotides read TGTGCCAGCAGCCAACCGGGACAGGGGAGGTTTAATGAGCAGTTCTTC.

The gene calls are TRBV21-1 and TRBJ2-2; TRBD2 is taken as the D call from the table, unchecked against the DNA. TRBV21-1 is tagged as a pseudogene. The length of the CDR3 is 15 residues. CDR3 in amino acids: CASSKEAGYTGELFF. CDR3 nucleotide sequence: TGTGCCAGCAGCAAAGAGGCGGGGTACACCGGGGAGCTGTTTTTT.

At least ten counts were recorded for this clonotype. The gene calls are TRBV7-2 and TRBJ2-3, with unresolved D. CDR3 length equals 16 residues. Germline V gene lookup returns CDR1 SGHTA and CDR2 FQGNSA. V gave up 6 bases and J gave up 1 base, with 17 bases separating them. The CDR3 DNA sequence: TGTGCCAGCAGTCGAGAGTGGGGTAGGGGCACAGATACGCAGTATTTT. As protein: CASSREWGRGTDTQYF. The full variable domain, with the rest looked up from reference TRBV7-2 and TRBJ2-3, is GAGVSQSPSNKVTEKGKDVELRCDPISGHTALYWYRQSLGQGLEFLIYFQGNSAPDKSGLPSDRFSAERTGGSVSTLTIQRTQQEDSAVYLCASSREWGRGTDTQYFGPGTRLTVL.

This clonotype came up a few times. The chain recombines TRBV5-1 with TRBJ2-3; tentative D call: TRBD2 (5 bases). In germline, CDR1 is SGHRS, CDR2 YFSETQ. V lost 5 bases to trimming and J lost 5 bases, with 18 bases between them. CDR3 length equals 15 residues. In nucleotides, the CDR3 is TGCGCCAGCAGACGAACTGCCGGGATTGGAGATACGCAGTATTTT. Translation gives CASRRTAGIGDTQYF. Together with reference TRBV5-1 and TRBJ2-3, the CDR3 gives the full variable domain: KAGVTQTPRYLIKTRGQQVTLSCSPISGHRSVSWYQQTPGQGLQFLFEYFSETQRNKGNFPGRFSGRQFSNSRSEMNVSTLELGDSALYLCASRRTAGIGDTQYFGPGTRLTVL.

This clonotype has a handful of counts. V is TRBV7-6 and J is TRBJ2-1, with 13 positions matching TRBD2. V shed 1 base, J shed 6 bases, and the junction held 3 bases outside the gene matches. The CDR3 sequence is 16 residues long. Germline lookup yields CDR1 SGHVS and CDR2 FNYEAQ. The CDR3 is CASSLGLAGGGNEQFF. The CDR3 nucleotides are TGTGCCAGCAGCTTAGGACTAGCGGGGGGTGGCAATGAGCAGTTCTTC.

In its sample, this clonotype was seen a few times. The chain combines TRBV6-2 or TRBV6-3 with TRBJ2-4; perhaps D is TRBD1 or TRBD2 (5 bases each). The V end lost 4 bases, the J end lost 7 bases, and 17 bases lay between the germline ends. In germline, CDR1 is MNHEY, CDR2 SVGEGT. The CDR3 loop spans 15 amino acids. CDR3 sequence (DNA): TGTGCCAGCAGTTTGGGGGACGCGAATGTCAACATTCAGTACTTC. This sequence encodes CASSLGDANVNIQYF.

The rearrangement uses TRBV7-2 and TRBJ1-6, with D possibly TRBD1 on 6 matching bases. The CDR3 extends over 15 amino acids. V shed 2 bases and J shed 8 bases, with 13 bases lying between them. The germline V gene encodes CDR1 SGHTA and CDR2 FQGNSA. CDR3 nucleotides: TGTGCCAGCAGCTTAACATCAGGGGAGTATTCACCCCTCCACTTT. This codes for CASSLTSGEYSPLHF.

This clonotype was counted only a few times. The V and J genes are TRBV27 and TRBJ2-4; the D gene is possibly TRBD1 (6 bases). Germline assignment: CDR1 MNHEY and CDR2 SMNVEV (reference sequence). Trimming shortened V by 4 bases and J by 5 bases, and 9 bases separated the two germline ends. The CDR3 totals 13 residues. Here the CDR3 DNA reads TGTGCCAGCAGTTGGGACACGCAAAACATTCAGTACTTC. Encoded protein: CASSWDTQNIQYF.

This clonotype showed up just a few times. The chain combines TRBV7-8 with TRBJ2-3, with 13 nucleotides matching TRBD2. This CDR3 region has 14 residues. V was pared by 4 bases and J by 7 bases, with 2 bases of the junction left unmatched. The germline V gene has CDR1 SGHVS and CDR2 FQNEAQ. As DNA, the CDR3 is TGTGCCAGCAGCTCGACTAGCGGGGGGAATACGCAGTATTTT. This sequence encodes CASSSTSGGNTQYF.

This clonotype showed up just a few times. The chain combines TRBV7-2 with TRBJ2-1, with D uncertain. The CDR3 sequence is 14 residues long. The germline gives CDR1 SGHTA, CDR2 FQGNSA. Deletions cut 2 bases from V and 3 bases from J, with 8 bases between. The DNA of the CDR3 is TGTGCCAGCAGCTTAATCGGAGACTACAATGAGCAGTTCTTC. Translated: CASSLIGDYNEQFF.

At least ten counts were recorded for this clonotype. The chain recombines TRBV10-3 with TRBJ1-3; D is unresolved. There are 14 residues in the CDR3. Looked up from germline, CDR1 is ENHRY and CDR2 is SYGVKD. Trimming shortened V by 10 bases and J by 0 bases, and 13 bases separated the two germline ends. CDR3 sequence reads: CASSDTASGNTIYF. CDR3 nucleotide sequence: TGTGCCAGTTCCGACACTGCCTCTGGAAACACCATATATTTT.

This clonotype was detected a few times. The chain couples TRBV7-2 to TRBJ1-1, with D hard to call. V lost 3 bases to trimming and J lost 0 bases, with 11 bases between them. This CDR3 is built from 15 residues. The germline CDR1 and CDR2 sequences are SGHTA and FQGNSA. The DNA of the CDR3 is TGTGCCAGCAGCTTCTACGGCCAGATGAACACTGAAGCTTTCTTT. Its protein is CASSFYGQMNTEAFF.

This clonotype was counted ten times or more. The J gene is TRBJ2-5, the V gene TRBV6-5; 8 positions match TRBD2. Per germline, CDR1 MNHEY and CDR2 SVGAGI. The CDR3 is 14 amino acids. After removal of 2 bases from V and 5 bases from J, the junction contained 4 bases not matched to a gene. Here the CDR3 reads CASSYPGGAETQYF. CDR3 nucleotide sequence: TGTGCCAGCAGTTACCCCGGGGGGGCGGAGACCCAGTACTTC.

This clonotype was picked up many times. V and J are TRBV27 and TRBJ2-1; possible D gene TRBD1, 6 bases. CDR1 MNHEY and CDR2 SMNVEV come from the germline V gene (reference sequence). V lost 2 bases, J lost 4 bases, and 12 bases lay in between. The CDR3 covers 15 residues. Written as DNA, the CDR3 is TGTGCCAGCAGTTTAGACAGGAATGGGTACAATGAGCAGTTCTTC. Its protein product is CASSLDRNGYNEQFF.

The chain carries TRBV7-2 and TRBJ1-2; D gene unclear. V was trimmed by 0 bases and J by 4 bases, leaving 12 bases between them. This CDR3 spans 15 amino acids. From germline, CDR1 is SGHTA and CDR2 FQGNSA. CDR3 sequence: CASSLAVWRGYGYTF. The CDR3 DNA is TGTGCCAGCAGCTTAGCAGTTTGGCGGGGCTATGGCTACACCTTC.

The chain carries TRBV12-3 or TRBV12-4 and TRBJ1-2, with D tentatively TRBD1 (6 bases). CDR3 length: 13 residues. The V end lost 2 bases, the J end lost 8 bases, and 12 bases lay between the germline ends. CDR3 region: CASSLRTGQGYTF. CDR3 nucleotides: TGTGCCAGCAGTTTAAGGACCGGACAGGGCTACACCTTC.

The rearrangement links TRBV12-3 or TRBV12-4 to TRBJ2-3; D might be TRBD2 (6 bases). The V end lost 4 bases, the J end lost 3 bases, and 26 bases lay between the germline ends. CDR3 size: 19 residues. The CDR3 DNA follows: TGTGCCAGCAGTTACCTCGGGGCTAGCGAGGGATCGAGGACAGATACGCAGTATTTT. This codes for CASSYLGASEGSRTDTQYF.

This clonotype has only a few counts. The CDR3 loop reads CASSLASIDNEQFF. CDR3 DNA: TGTGCCAGCAGCTTAGCCTCCATAGACAATGAGCAGTTCTTC. J is TRBJ2-1 and V is TRBV11-2; D gene uncertain. V lost 1 base, J lost 5 bases, and 9 bases lay in between. From germline, CDR1 is SGHAT and CDR2 FQNNGV. The CDR3 is 14 residues long.

This clonotype was observed a handful of times. The gene calls are TRBV27 and TRBJ1-4; no clear D. The V end was cut by 3 bases, the J end by 8 bases, with 7 bases between. This CDR3 spans 12 amino acids. Per the germline V gene, CDR1 is MNHEY and CDR2 is SMNVEV (reference sequence). The CDR3 bases are TGTGCCAGCAGTTTGGTGGGAGAAAAACTGTTTTTT. Amino acids: CASSLVGEKLFF.